The next 3 T cell receptor beta chains were all read from a single sample in a study of T-cell memory formation after mild COVID-19. Using its own MiXCR run on the 5' RACE reads, TCRdb lists one record per CDR3 protein. This table holds over 350,000 distinct CDR3 sequences, roughly 26% found once. The specimen sequenced was PBMCs or a T cell subset sorted from them (not recorded which). Source of these receptors: an adult woman who had mild COVID-19 (a few samples of this study predate the infection). Cell type and time point are not known.

The V and J genes are TRBV9 and TRBJ2-1; 9 nucleotides match TRBD2. The germline gives CDR1 SGDLS, CDR2 YYNGEE. V was clipped by 0 bases and J by 14 bases; unmatched bases: 9. This CDR3 has 14 amino acids. The CDR3 is CASSVESSGGPEFF. CDR3 sequence (DNA): TGTGCCAGCAGCGTAGAGAGTAGCGGGGGCCCGGAGTTCTTC.

Notes on this clonotype: At one end, the junction sequence differs from germline, possibly due to a read error. The chain uses TRBV4-1 and TRBJ2-7; the D gene could be TRBD1 or TRBD2 (5 bases each). Germline CDR1 and CDR2: MGHRA and YSYEKL. This CDR3 spans 16 amino acids. CDR3 sequence: CASCQIFQGRPYEQYF. The CDR3 DNA follows: TGCGCCAGCTGCCAAATCTTCCAGGGACGGCCCTACGAGCAGTACTTC.

The chain joins TRBV29-1 to TRBJ1-2; a possible D gene is TRBD1 (5 bases). CDR1 is SQVTM, CDR2 ANQGSEA, per germline. The V end lost 4 bases, the J end lost 0 bases, and 15 bases lay between the germline ends. This CDR3 is built from 15 residues. The DNA for the CDR3 is TGCAGCGTTGGCGGGGACCTGACAGCTAACTATGGCTACACCTTC. This translates into CSVGGDLTANYGYTF.